The 17 T cell receptor beta chains reported below all come from one sample, sequenced in a study of STAT5B mutations in CD4+ large granular lymphocyte leukemia. Here immunoSEQ multiplex PCR was the method, and the copy in TCRdb shows in-frame clones only, minus some. The table includes approximately 8,100 clones, around three quarters detected once. Sequencing input: PBMCs. These receptors were obtained from an older woman with CD4+ T-cell large granular lymphocyte leukemia.

This chain joins TRBV11-2 and TRBJ2-5, with 14 positions matching TRBD2. The CDR3 runs 18 residues. Germline V CDR1 and CDR2: SGHAT, FQNNGV. The ends lost 1 base at V and 4 bases at J; junction bases unmatched: 8. In DNA form, the CDR3 reads TGTGCCAGCAGCTTAGTCTCGGGACTAGCGGGAGTTGCAGAGACCCAGTACTTC. Translation: CASSLVSGLAGVAETQYF.

This chain links TRBV7-8 with TRBJ1-1; tentatively, D is TRBD1 (6 bases). The germline V and J ends were trimmed by 1 base and 0 bases, with 12 bases remaining between them. CDR3 size: 16 residues. Germline V CDR1 and CDR2: SGHVS, FQNEAQ. The CDR3 sequence: CASSLEQGRMNTEAFF. In DNA, the CDR3 is TGTGCCAGCAGCTTAGAGCAGGGGCGCATGAACACTGAAGCTTTCTTT.

The chain carries TRBV4-1 and TRBJ1-1; no definite D call. V was trimmed by 4 bases and J by 1 base, leaving 10 bases between them. The CDR3 has 14 amino acids. CDR1 is MGHRA, CDR2 YSYEKL, per germline. The CDR3 DNA reads as TGCGCCAGCAGCCTCCCCCGGCCGAACACTGAAGCTTTCTTT. Encoded protein: CASSLPRPNTEAFF.

The chain has TRBV10-3 and TRBJ2-1, with 7 positions matching TRBD1. V lost 7 bases to trimming and J lost 8 bases; unmatched junction nucleotides: 11. Germline lookup yields CDR1 ENHRY and CDR2 SYGVKD. The CDR3 has 14 residues. CDR3 region: CAIKGAINVDEQFF. As DNA, the CDR3 is TGTGCCATCAAGGGGGCCATTAATGTAGATGAGCAGTTCTTC.

V gene TRBV15 combines with J gene TRBJ2-1, with 8 bases aligning to TRBD2. The V gene's germline CDR1 is LNHNV and CDR2 YYDKDF (reference sequence). This CDR3 spans 14 amino acids. The J segment lost 4 bases and the V segment lost 6 bases, leaving 5 bases of the junction unmatched. CDR3 coding DNA: TGTGCCACCAGGAGCGGGAGATCTTACAATGAGCAGTTCTTC. Translating it yields CATRSGRSYNEQFF.

The V gene is TRBV27, the J gene TRBJ2-3, with D perhaps TRBD2 (6 bases). The CDR3 is made up of 16 amino acids. Trimming cost V 6 bases and J 2 bases, with 18 bases left between them. Per germline, CDR1 MNHEY and CDR2 SMNVEV (reference sequence). CDR3: CASSPGTSFVTDTQYF. The CDR3 bases are TGTGCCAGCAGCCCCGGGACTTCTTTTGTCACAGATACGCAGTATTTT.

The CDR3 nucleotides are TGCGCCAGCAGCCAACAGGGGAATGGCTACACCTTC. It yields the protein CASSQQGNGYTF. The chain recombines TRBV5-1 with TRBJ1-2, with 7 bases that match TRBD1. The length of the CDR3 is 12 residues. Germline CDR1 SGHRS, CDR2 YFSETQ. The junction had 3 bases not matched to a gene; V was cut back by 4 bases and J by 6 bases.

V usage is TRBV7-7 and J usage is TRBJ2-1; no clear D. CDR1 and CDR2 (germline): SSHAT, FNYEAQ (reference sequence). The CDR3 consists of 15 residues. With 2 bases removed from V and 0 bases from J, the gap between germline ends came to 8 bases. The CDR3 bases are TGTGCCAGCAGCTTAATCCTTAGCTCCTACAATGAGCAGTTCTTC. It translates to CASSLILSSYNEQFF.

This sequence joins TRBV4-3 and TRBJ1-5; unclear D gene. Germline V gives CDR1 LGHNA, CDR2 YSLEER. This CDR3 is 13 amino acids long. The ends were cut back, 0 bases at V and 16 bases at J, with 16 bases in the middle. The CDR3 DNA reads TGCGCCAGCAGCCAAGAAATAGGGAGCCTTCTCCATTTT. This translates into CASSQEIGSLLHF.

The chain employs TRBV7-2 and TRBJ2-1; D unresolved. The CDR3 length is 14 residues. The V and J ends lost 1 base and 2 bases respectively, with 6 bases between them. Germline V lookup: CDR1 SGHTA, CDR2 FQGNSA. The CDR3 reads CASSLGPAYNEQFF. DNA for the CDR3: TGTGCCAGCAGCTTAGGCCCCGCCTACAATGAGCAGTTCTTC.

The chain uses TRBV5-1 and TRBJ2-7, with 8 bases aligning to TRBD1. CDR1 is SGHRS, CDR2 YFSETQ, per germline. J was trimmed by 3 bases and V by 4 bases; bases with no gene match: 9. This CDR3 is built from 15 residues. In DNA form, the CDR3 reads TGCGCCAGCAGCCGCGACAGGGGAATAAGCTACGAGCAGTACTTC. Translated, it gives CASSRDRGISYEQYF. Using reference TRBV5-1 and TRBJ2-7 for the parts outside the CDR3, the full variable domain is KAGVTQTPRYLIKTRGQQVTLSCSPISGHRSVSWYQQTPGQGLQFLFEYFSETQRNKGNFPGRFSGRQFSNSRSEMNVSTLELGDSALYLCASSRDRGISYEQYFGPGTRLTVT.

The chain employs TRBV7-6 and TRBJ1-4; weak D call: TRBD1 (6 bases). The germline V and J ends were trimmed by 7 bases and 7 bases, with 19 bases remaining between them. CDR1 SGHVS and CDR2 FNYEAQ come from the germline V gene. The CDR3 is 15 amino acids. The CDR3 DNA is TGTGCCAGCAAACTTAATAGGGGGGCGGGTGAAAAACTGTTTTTT. This sequence encodes CASKLNRGAGEKLFF. Based on the CDR3 plus reference TRBV7-6 and TRBJ1-4, the full variable domain is GAGVSQSPRYKVTKRGQDVALRCDPISGHVSLYWYRQALGQGPEFLTYFNYEAQQDKSGLPNDRFSAERPEGSISTLTIQRTEQRDSAMYRCASKLNRGAGEKLFFGSGTQLSVL.

The chain recombines TRBV5-4 with TRBJ1-2; D ambiguous. CDR1 is SGHNT and CDR2 is YYREEE in the germline V gene (reference sequence). The CDR3 has 13 amino acids. The V and J ends lost 2 bases and 3 bases respectively, with 8 bases between them. CDR3 protein: CASSFGQDYGYTF. The CDR3 DNA is TGTGCCAGCAGCTTTGGCCAGGACTATGGCTACACCTTC.

This chain uses TRBV27 with TRBJ1-2; weak D call: TRBD1 (5 bases). The CDR3 is 12 amino acids. Trimming pared 0 bases from V and 8 bases from J, leaving 7 bases between. In germline, CDR1 is MNHEY, CDR2 SMNVEV (reference sequence). The CDR3 region is CASSLSGDGYTF. Here the CDR3 DNA reads TGTGCCAGCAGTTTATCAGGGGACGGCTACACCTTC.

The V call is TRBV2, the J call TRBJ2-1; TRBD2 aligns across 10 bases. Germline V gene sequence: CDR1 SNHLY, CDR2 FYNNEI. The CDR3 has 14 amino acids. V trimming: 9 bases; J trimming: 7 bases; junction bases outside the gene matches: 9. The DNA of the CDR3 is TGTGCCAGGCAAGCGGGGGGGCCGGGAAATGAGCAGTTCTTC. Protein sequence: CARQAGGPGNEQFF. Variable domain in full (rest from reference TRBV2 and TRBJ2-1): EPEVTQTPSHQVTQMGQEVILRCVPISNHLYFYWYRQILGQKVEFLVSFYNNEISEKSEIFDDQFSVERPDGSNFTLKIRSTKLEDSAMYFCARQAGGPGNEQFFGPGTRLTVL.

The rearrangement uses TRBV28 and TRBJ2-7; a possible D gene is TRBD2 (5 bases). Germline V lookup: CDR1 MDHEN, CDR2 SYDVKM. This CDR3 is built from 13 residues. Deletions cut 6 bases from V and 6 bases from J, with 15 bases between. The CDR3 nucleotides read TGTGCCAGCAGCTCTGTGGCTGGAGGCGAGCAGTACTTC. This sequence encodes CASSSVAGGEQYF.

The rearrangement uses TRBV5-6 and TRBJ1-3; D gene unclear. Germline V lookup: CDR1 SGHDT, CDR2 YYEEEE. Trimming removed 3 bases at V and 0 bases at J, with 16 bases between. The CDR3 is 17 amino acids. The chain's CDR3 is CASSSPEGFLSGNTIYF. The CDR3 region has the DNA TGTGCCAGCAGCTCCCCCGAAGGCTTCCTCTCTGGAAACACCATATATTTT.